Listed below are T cell receptor beta chains from one sample, sequenced in a study of T cells in Graves' hyperthyroidism and ophthalmopathy. From the multiplex PCR reads, TCRdb called clonotypes with MiXCR, one entry per CDR3 protein. Of around 440,000 distinct CDR3 sequences listed, approximately 14% were seen once; the top ten hold roughly 15%. Sequenced input: blood. The receptors were gathered from a woman between 18 and 30 years old with Graves' hyperthyroidism. The CDR3 runs from the conserved cysteine through the conserved F or W. The order of the fields is J gene, V gene, D gene, clone size, CDR3 DNA, CDR3 protein. The D gene is left open where the match is weak. Rows give clone size only sometimes, using once, few, many, or a class for an expanded clone.

TRBJ2-7 | TRBV20-1 | - | few | TGCAGTGCTGAGAAGAGGGGGGCCCAAGGATACGAGCAGTACTTC | CSAEKRGAQGYEQYF
TRBJ1-2 | TRBV27 | TRBD1 | many | TGTGCCAGCAGTAAGCTATGGGACAGCCTCAACTATGGCTACACCTTC | CASSKLWDSLNYGYTF
TRBJ1-6 | TRBV7-6 | TRBD1 | few | TGTGCCAGCAGCTTAACCTACAGGGGGACTAATTCACCCCTCCACTTT | CASSLTYRGTNSPLHF
TRBJ1-1 | TRBV6-6 | - | many | TGTGCCAGCAGTTACCAGACAGTGAACACTGAAGCTTTCTTT | CASSYQTVNTEAFF
TRBJ1-5 | TRBV19 | - | - | TGTGCCAGTAGTATAGATCGGACGAGAGGGGCTAGCAATCAGCCCCAGCATTTT | CASSIDRTRGASNQPQHF
TRBJ2-7 | TRBV3-1 | TRBD2 | many | TGTGCCAGCAGCTCCCGACTAGCGGGATACGAGCAGTACTTC | CASSSRLAGYEQYF
TRBJ1-3 | TRBV3-1 | - | many | TGTGCCAGCAGCCAAGATGCACCGTCGGCAGCCTCTGGAAACACCATATATTTT | CASSQDAPSAASGNTIYF
TRBJ2-5 | TRBV4-1 | - | few | TGCGCCAGCAGCCTCACGCGGGGCCCACAGTACTTC | CASSLTRGPQYF
TRBJ2-1 | TRBV5-1 | TRBD1 | many | TGCGCCAGCAGCCCACAGGGGGCCACCAATGAGCAGTTCTTC | CASSPQGATNEQFF
TRBJ1-1 | TRBV27 | - | few | TGTGCCAGCAGTTTGGTCGAAGAGAACACTGAAGCTTTCTTT | CASSLVEENTEAFF
TRBJ2-6 | TRBV2 | - | many | TGTGCCTACCCCGCTAGGGCAGGATCTTCTGGGGCCAACGTCCTGACTTTC | CAYPARAGSSGANVLTF
TRBJ2-3 | TRBV29-1 | - | - | TGCAGCGGAAGTCCCACAGATACGCAGTATTTT | CSGSPTDTQYF
TRBJ1-2 | TRBV28 | TRBD1 | many | TGTGCCAGCAGTTCCGGACAGGGGGCGGCCAACCCCAACTATGGCTACACCTTC | CASSSGQGAANPNYGYTF
TRBJ2-3 | TRBV7-3 | TRBD2 | many | TGTGCCAGCAGCCTCGGGGGGGGACCGAGCACAGATACGCAGTATTTT | CASSLGGGPSTDTQYF
TRBJ2-7 | TRBV19 | - | - | TGTGCCAGAGGGGGAGGGCCATCCTACGAGCAGTACTTC | CARGGGPSYEQYF
TRBJ1-4 | TRBV5-6 | - | few | TGTGCCAGCAGCTTGGCAGGGGAAAAACTGTTTTTT | CASSLAGEKLFF
TRBJ1-2 | TRBV2 | - | many | TGTGCCAGCAGCGTTGGTGGTTGGGGAGACTATGGCTACACCTTC | CASSVGGWGDYGYTF
TRBJ1-1 | TRBV20-1 | - | many | TGCAGTGCTAGAGGGGAAGTGGGGAACACTGAAGCTTTCTTT | CSARGEVGNTEAFF
TRBJ1-1 | TRBV7-2 | - | many | TGTGCCAGCAGCCCCGCCTTTGGACGGATCACTGAAGCTTTCTTT | CASSPAFGRITEAFF
TRBJ2-5 | TRBV7-9 | - | - | TGTGCCAGCAGCTTATCACGGGAGATAGAGACCCAGTACTTC | CASSLSREIETQYF
TRBJ2-5 | TRBV27 | - | few | TGTGCCAGCAGTTTTTTCGGGGACCAAGAGACCCAGTACTTC | CASSFFGDQETQYF
TRBJ1-2 | TRBV7-9 | - | few | TGTGCCCCGAATGGCTACACCTTC | CAPNGYTF
TRBJ2-7 | TRBV20-1 | TRBD1 | many | TGCAGTGGCTACAGGGGGCCCTACGAGCAGTACTTC | CSGYRGPYEQYF
TRBJ1-5 | TRBV12-3/TRBV12-4 | - | - | TGTGCCAGCAGTCCATCACGAAACGGACAGTTTAGCAATCAGCCCCAGCATTTT | CASSPSRNGQFSNQPQHF
TRBJ1-3 | TRBV29-1 | - | - | TGCAGCGTTGAAGAGACCCAGGGAAACACCATATATTTT | CSVEETQGNTIYF
TRBJ2-3 | TRBV19 | TRBD2 | - | TGTGCCAGTACAAAGGGCGGGGGTCTTTCTAGCACAGATACGCAGTATTTT | CASTKGGGLSSTDTQYF
TRBJ2-5 | TRBV7-9 | - | many | TGTGCCAGCAGCCAGACAGTTCCTCAGTACTTC | CASSQTVPQYF
TRBJ2-3 | TRBV2 | - | - | TGTGCCAGCAGTCCCGGGAAACGAAAAGGCACAGATACGCAGTATTTT | CASSPGKRKGTDTQYF
TRBJ2-7 | TRBV12-3/TRBV12-4 | - | few | TGTGCCAGCAGTTTAGGTGTCGCCGGGAACCTTCCCTACGAGCAGTACTTC | CASSLGVAGNLPYEQYF
TRBJ1-2 | TRBV9 | TRBD1 | few | TGTGCCAGCAAAGGCGGGACAGGGATCTTCCAGGGCTACACCTTC | CASKGGTGIFQGYTF
TRBJ2-7 | TRBV7-2 | TRBD1 | many | TGTGCCAGCAGCGGGGGCCCTTTGACAGGGGGTGGTTTCTACGAGCAGTACTTC | CASSGGPLTGGGFYEQYF
TRBJ1-2 | TRBV20-1 | - | - | TGCAGTGCTAGAGATCTCCGAGGGAACTATGGCTACACCTTC | CSARDLRGNYGYTF
TRBJ2-1 | TRBV27 | TRBD2 | - | TGTGCCAGCAGTCAGGGGACTAGCGGGGCATACAATGAGCAGTTCTTC | CASSQGTSGAYNEQFF
TRBJ2-3 | TRBV7-2 | TRBD2 | many | TGTGCCAGCAGCCCCCGGGTAGCGGGCCTTCCAGATACGCAGTATTTT | CASSPRVAGLPDTQYF
TRBJ2-1 | TRBV20-1 | - | many | TGCAGTGCTAGACCAGCGGCAATCTCCTACAATGAGCAGTTCTTC | CSARPAAISYNEQFF
TRBJ2-2 | TRBV7-2 | - | once | TGTGCCAGCAGCTTATGGGCGAGCACCGGGGAGCTGTTTTTT | CASSLWASTGELFF
TRBJ2-7 | TRBV28 | TRBD2 | many | TGTGCCAGCAGTCCCGGAGTGGGCGGGAGTTACCACTCCTACGAGCAGTACTTC | CASSPGVGGSYHSYEQYF
TRBJ2-7 | TRBV20-1 | - | many | TGCAGTGCTAGAGGGGGGGCGAGTAGGTCCTACGAGCAGTACTTC | CSARGGASRSYEQYF
TRBJ1-5 | TRBV7-2 | TRBD1 | many | TGTGCCAGCAGCTCACAGGGGTTTGAACAGCCCCAGCATTTT | CASSSQGFEQPQHF
TRBJ2-1 | TRBV4-2 | - | - | TGTGCCAGCAGCCACACAGGGAACACCTACAATGAGCAGTTCTTC | CASSHTGNTYNEQFF
TRBJ1-4 | TRBV28 | - | few | TGTGCCAGCAGTCCCGCCGGTCCCGGAATTAGCAATGAAAAACTGTTTTTT | CASSPAGPGISNEKLFF
TRBJ2-3 | TRBV4-3 | TRBD2 | - | TGCGCCAGCAGCCAAGTCTTCGGGGGGGCCTCAGATACGCAGTATTTT | CASSQVFGGASDTQYF
TRBJ1-2 | TRBV5-1 | TRBD1 | many | TGCGCCAGCAGCGCCGGGACAGGGAATTATGGCTACACCTTC | CASSAGTGNYGYTF
TRBJ2-7 | TRBV29-1 | - | few | TGCAGCGTTTCCTACCCCGGGACGGTCACCTACGAGCAGTACTTC | CSVSYPGTVTYEQYF